The clone carrying this T cell receptor (beta chain) appeared a single time. The antigen remains unidentified. The data stem from a study of T cell responses to AZD1222 COVID-19 vaccine. V was cut by 7 bases and J by 3 bases, with 16 bases left in between. Germline-derived CDR1 and CDR2 are MNHEY and SVGAGI. The CDR3 runs to 15 residues. Clones were sequenced by immunoSEQ multiplex PCR, and TCRdb holds only the in-frame ones, with some missing. The data contain approximately 49,000 clones, 65% to 85% of them singletons. Study observations and caveats: Baseline seropositives among AZD1222 recipients totaled only six.

The sequence was collected from an adult in good health. V and J are TRBV6-5 and TRBJ1-5; D ambiguous. The sequenced sample was peripheral blood, obtained on day 0 of MenACWY control vaccination. The CDR3: CASKPGILSNQPQHF. CDR3 DNA sequence: TGTGCCAGCAAACCGGGGATTTTGTCCAATCAGCCCCAGCATTTT.